These 19 T cell receptor beta chains originate from one sample sequenced in a study of blood T cell repertoires in COVID-19. This table comes from immunoSEQ multiplex PCR, and its TCRdb copy is limited to in-frame clones, with some not included. The sample lists around 140,000 clones, over 70% occurring once. Sequenced input: peripheral blood. The receptors were sampled from a human donor in a cohort sampled during active COVID-19.

The chain has TRBV10-3 and TRBJ1-3, with 7 bases matching TRBD1. V shed 0 bases, J shed 0 bases, and the junction held 2 bases outside the gene matches. Germline CDR1 is ENHRY and CDR2 is SYGVKD. CDR3 length: 16 residues. The CDR3, as DNA: TGTGCCATCAGTGAGTCGTGGGACAGCTCTGGAAACACCATATATTTT. Amino acid sequence: CAISESWDSSGNTIYF.

This rearrangement joins TRBV14 to TRBJ2-7; D gene uncertain. The CDR3 consists of 11 residues. The germline V gene encodes CDR1 SGHDN and CDR2 FVKESK. Trimming removed 5 bases from V and 3 bases from J, with 5 bases in between. The CDR3 DNA is TGTGCCAGCAGCTCGAGCTACGAGCAGTACTTC. It encodes CASSSSYEQYF.

The V and J genes are TRBV5-1 and TRBJ2-7; TRBD1 agrees at 7 bases. The CDR3 contains 15 residues. The junction had 3 bases not matched to a gene; V was cut back by 0 bases and J by 0 bases. Per the germline V gene, CDR1 is SGHRS and CDR2 is YFSETQ. The DNA for the CDR3 is TGCGCCAGCAGCTTGGGGACAGGCTACTCCTACGAGCAGTACTTC. It codes for CASSLGTGYSYEQYF.

The chain has TRBV18 and TRBJ1-1, with 7 bases aligning to TRBD1. The CDR3 sequence is 15 residues long. From germline, CDR1 is KGHSH and CDR2 LQKENI. Losses at the gene ends were 3 bases for V and 1 base for J; bases not matched to a gene: 5. The CDR3 bases are TGTGCCAGCTCACCGCAGGGGGACCCGAACACTGAAGCTTTCTTT. Amino acids: CASSPQGDPNTEAFF.

In nucleotides, the CDR3 is TGCGCCAGCAGCGCCCCGGGACTAGCGGGAGTGGATGAGCAGTTCTTC. Translation gives CASSAPGLAGVDEQFF. V is TRBV5-1 and J is TRBJ2-1; 14 positions match TRBD2. The CDR3 covers 16 residues. Germline V gene data show CDR1 as SGHRS and CDR2 as YFSETQ. Trimming took 4 bases from V and 8 from J; bases not matched to a gene: 8.

The table lists this clone with a few counts. Within the sample, other DNA sequences also encode this same CDR3. The V and J genes are TRBV7-8 and TRBJ1-5; D is possibly TRBD1 (6 bases). The CDR3 sequence is 14 residues long. The germline CDR1 and CDR2 sequences are SGHVS and FQNEAQ. V gave up 4 bases and J gave up 3 bases, with 10 bases separating them. The CDR3: CASSSGQYNQPQHF. CDR3 sequence (DNA): TGTGCCAGCAGCTCTGGACAGTACAATCAGCCCCAGCATTTT.

This chain connects TRBV6-1 to TRBJ1-2; D gene uncertain. This CDR3 comprises 14 residues. Trimming stripped 1 base from V and 5 bases from J, with 11 bases between. Germline V gives CDR1 MNHNS, CDR2 SASEGT. CDR3: CASSEGAAAYGYTF. Here the CDR3 DNA reads TGTGCCAGCAGTGAAGGTGCGGCAGCTTATGGCTACACCTTC.

The genes are TRBV4-1 and TRBJ2-1, with D possibly matching TRBD2 (6 bases). The CDR3 is 15 amino acids. V shed 4 bases and J shed 3 bases, with 13 bases lying between them. CDR1 and CDR2 (germline): MGHRA, YSYEKL. The CDR3 region is CASSLDTSFYNEQFF. DNA for the CDR3: TGCGCCAGCAGCCTTGATACTAGCTTCTACAATGAGCAGTTCTTC.

The rearrangement uses TRBV11-2 and TRBJ1-2; 7 bases align to TRBD1. Germline lookup yields CDR1 SGHAT and CDR2 FQNNGV. CDR3 length: 13 amino acids. V lost 5 bases, J lost 4 bases, and 4 bases stayed unmatched. CDR3 region: CASSLRDSYGYTF. CDR3 in DNA: TGTGCCAGCAGCCTCCGGGACAGCTATGGCTACACCTTC.

The chain links TRBV29-1 to TRBJ2-1; 8 bases are shared with TRBD1. V shed 6 bases, J shed 3 bases, and the junction held 1 base outside the gene matches. Germline values: CDR1 SQVTM, CDR2 ANQGSEA. This CDR3 has 12 amino acids. The CDR3, as DNA: TGCAGCGTCACAGGGGGCTACAATGAGCAGTTCTTC. Its protein is CSVTGGYNEQFF.

J is TRBJ2-1 and V is TRBV5-1; 15 bases are a match to TRBD2. The V gene's germline CDR1 is SGHRS and CDR2 YFSETQ. This CDR3 comprises 15 residues. After removal of 4 bases from V and 7 bases from J, the junction contained 3 bases not matched to a gene. The CDR3 DNA follows: TGCGCCAGCAGCATCGGGACTAGCGGGAGGAATGAGCAGTTCTTC. Amino acids: CASSIGTSGRNEQFF.

Here the CDR3 reads CASSLIPSSYNEQFF. CDR3 DNA sequence: TGTGCCAGCAGCCTCATTCCCAGCTCCTACAATGAGCAGTTCTTC. V gene TRBV7-3 combines with J gene TRBJ2-1, with D unclear. The CDR3 is made up of 15 amino acids. The V gene's germline CDR1 is SGHTA and CDR2 FQGTGA. Between the trimmed V and J ends, which lost 5 bases and 0 bases, there was a span of 11 bases.

The chain joins TRBV5-1 to TRBJ2-7, with TRBD2 matching 8 bases. This CDR3 is 14 amino acids long. The V and J ends lost 4 bases and 7 bases, in that order; junction bases with no gene match: 10. Per the germline V gene, CDR1 is SGHRS and CDR2 is YFSETQ. The CDR3 DNA reads TGCGCCAGCAGCAGGCTAGCGGGCTCAGAAGAGCAGTACTTC. Protein: CASSRLAGSEEQYF.

This chain connects TRBV2 to TRBJ1-2; D remains unclear. CDR3 length: 12 residues. V dropped 2 bases and J dropped 9 bases, with 10 bases sitting between them. CDR1 SNHLY and CDR2 FYNNEI come from the germline V gene. CDR3: CASSESSMRYTF. In DNA form, the CDR3 reads TGTGCCAGCAGTGAAAGTTCTATGCGCTACACCTTC.

J is TRBJ2-1 and V is TRBV3-1 (or the pseudogene TRBV3-2); D perhaps matches TRBD2 (5 bases). Trimming removed 0 bases from V and 9 bases from J, with 15 bases in between. The CDR3 loop spans 15 amino acids. Germline loops: CDR1 LGHDT, CDR2 YNNKEL (reference sequence). CDR3 residues: CASSQDRARRGEQFF. The CDR3 bases are TGTGCCAGCAGCCAAGATAGGGCCCGCCGGGGTGAGCAGTTCTTC.

This chain joins TRBV2 and TRBJ1-6, with TRBD1 identical over 8 bases. V shed 8 bases, J shed 6 bases, and the junction held 12 bases outside the gene matches. There are 16 residues in the CDR3. CDR1 and CDR2 (germline): SNHLY, FYNNEI. DNA for the CDR3: TGTGCCAGCTCCCCACCCGGACAGGGCAGTAATTCACCCCTCCACTTT. Protein: CASSPPGQGSNSPLHF.

This clone was recorded once. The chain uses TRBV11-3 and TRBJ2-7; D is perhaps TRBD2 (5 bases). Germline CDR1 and CDR2: SGHNT and YENEEA. The CDR3 spans 14 residues. Trimming stripped 2 bases from V and 1 base from J, with 9 bases between. The CDR3 bases are TGTGCCAGCAGCTTATCCAGGACTTCCTACGAGCAGTACTTC. This gives the protein CASSLSRTSYEQYF.

The genes are TRBV9 and TRBJ1-5; 7 bases are shared with TRBD1. The junction had 9 bases not matched to a gene; V was cut back by 0 bases and J by 9 bases. CDR1 is SGDLS and CDR2 is YYNGEE in the germline V gene. The length of the CDR3 is 15 residues. CDR3 nucleotides: TGTGCCAGCAGCGTAGAAGGGACAGCGAAAGGGCCCCAGCATTTT. The encoded protein is CASSVEGTAKGPQHF.

The genes are TRBV11-2 and TRBJ1-2; maybe TRBD1 (5 bases). The CDR3 runs 14 residues. V was pared by 3 bases and J by 2 bases, with 10 bases between. CDR1 is SGHAT and CDR2 is FQNNGV in the germline V gene. The CDR3 here is CASSLAGKNYGYTF. In DNA, the CDR3 is TGTGCCAGCAGCTTGGCAGGGAAAAACTATGGCTACACCTTC. The complete variable domain, with remaining parts taken from reference TRBV11-2 and TRBJ1-2, reads EAGVAQSPRYKIIEKRQSVAFWCNPISGHATLYWYQQILGQGPKLLIQFQNNGVVDDSQLPKDRFSAERLKGVDSTLKIQPAKLEDSAVYLCASSLAGKNYGYTFGSGTRLTVV.